The 26 T cell receptor beta chains below were found in one sample sequenced in a study of shared clonotypes between healthy human individuals. Generated by immunoSEQ multiplex PCR, the TCRdb table keeps only in-frame clones and is missing some. The table has roughly 1 million clones, approximately 78% seen once. Sequenced input: memory CD4+ T cells from PBMCs. As to subset: CD45RA-negative fraction. All receptors derive from a man aged 18 to 35 in good health. Some clones in this sample may be carry-over from other donors' samples.

The chain is built from TRBV7-2 and TRBJ2-2; TRBD2 aligns across 13 bases. Looked up from germline, CDR1 is SGHTA and CDR2 is FQGNSA. The V and J ends lost 4 bases and 1 base, in that order; junction bases with no gene match: 6. The CDR3 runs to 18 residues. The CDR3 DNA follows: TGTGCCAGCAGCTCAGCCCGGACTAGCGGGAGGAACACCGGGGAGCTGTTTTTT. Protein: CASSSARTSGRNTGELFF.

The chain recombines TRBV7-8 with TRBJ2-5; D gene unclear. The V end lost 5 bases, the J end lost 1 base, and 8 bases lay between the germline ends. Per germline, CDR1 SGHVS and CDR2 FQNEAQ. There are 13 residues in the CDR3. CDR3 loop: CASSQLFQETQYF. The CDR3 DNA is TGTGCCAGCAGCCAACTATTCCAAGAGACCCAGTACTTC.

This clone turned up a few times. In the same sample, other DNA sequences code for this CDR3. The chain combines TRBV2 with TRBJ2-7; D possibly matches TRBD1 or TRBD2 (5 bases each). Deletions cut 6 bases from V and 3 bases from J, with 9 bases between. Germline CDR1 SNHLY, CDR2 FYNNEI. The CDR3 has 12 amino acids. The CDR3 here is CASRGDSYEQYF. Written as DNA, the CDR3 is TGTGCCAGCAGGGGAGACAGCTACGAGCAGTACTTC.

A remark on this clone: The sample carries other DNA sequences with the same CDR3. The chain employs TRBV29-1 and TRBJ2-3; D uncertain. CDR3 size: 12 residues. Germline CDR1 is SQVTM and CDR2 is ANQGSEA. The V end was cut by 4 bases, the J end by 2 bases, with 7 bases between. This CDR3 reads CSVGQNTDTQYF. Written as DNA, the CDR3 is TGCAGCGTTGGGCAGAACACAGATACGCAGTATTTT.

The chain combines TRBV7-9 with TRBJ1-2; D might be TRBD1 (5 bases). Germline lookup yields CDR1 SEHNR and CDR2 FQNEAQ (reference sequence). The V and J ends lost 3 bases and 4 bases respectively, with 9 bases between them. This CDR3 comprises 13 residues. As DNA, the CDR3 is TGTGCCAGCAGCTTCGAGGGGAGCTATGGCTACACCTTC. Amino acids: CASSFEGSYGYTF. The whole variable domain, filled in from reference TRBV7-9 and TRBJ1-2, reads DTGVSQNPRHKITKRGQNVTFRCDPISEHNRLYWYRQTLGQGPEFLTYFQNEAQLEKSRLLSDRFSAERPKGSFSTLEIQRTEQGDSAMYLCASSFEGSYGYTFGSGTRLTVV.

The chain combines TRBV29-1 with TRBJ2-7; TRBD2 agrees at 8 bases. V dropped 7 bases and J dropped 6; count of bases not matched to a gene: 14. The length of the CDR3 is 14 residues. The germline gives CDR1 SQVTM, CDR2 ANQGSEA. The CDR3 sequence: CSASHGGSGAEQYF. The CDR3 DNA is TGCAGCGCCTCCCATGGGGGTAGCGGGGCCGAGCAGTACTTC.

J is TRBJ2-3 and V is TRBV19, with 9 bases that match TRBD1. Trimming took 4 bases from V and 5 from J; bases not matched to a gene: 7. Germline CDR1 and CDR2: LNHDA and SQIVND (reference sequence). This CDR3 spans 15 amino acids. Written as DNA, the CDR3 is TGTGCCAGTAGTACCGGACAGGGGTTGGTAGATACGCAGTATTTT. Translated, it gives CASSTGQGLVDTQYF.

The chain couples TRBV7-2 to TRBJ1-4, with D hard to call. V was shortened by 5 bases and J by 0 bases, with 10 bases between the two germline ends. Germline V gene sequence: CDR1 SGHTA, CDR2 FQGNSA. This CDR3 has 15 amino acids. The CDR3 DNA reads TGTGCCAGCAGCGTCCGAGTTGCAACTAATGAAAAACTGTTTTTT. Its translation: CASSVRVATNEKLFF. The whole variable domain, filled in from reference TRBV7-2 and TRBJ1-4, reads GAGVSQSPSNKVTEKGKDVELRCDPISGHTALYWYRQSLGQGLEFLIYFQGNSAPDKSGLPSDRFSAERTGGSVSTLTIQRTQQEDSAVYLCASSVRVATNEKLFFGSGTQLSVL.

The chain carries TRBV11-1 and TRBJ2-7; D is ambiguous. The CDR3 extends over 12 amino acids. Germline V gene data show CDR1 as SGHAT and CDR2 as FQDESV (reference sequence). V was trimmed by 5 bases and J by 3 bases, leaving 8 bases between them. The CDR3 DNA reads as TGTGCCAGCAGCCAGAGCTTCTACGAGCAGTACTTC. Residues: CASSQSFYEQYF.

This clone was counted a few times. V gene TRBV5-1 combines with J gene TRBJ2-7; D tentatively fits TRBD1 or TRBD2 (5 bases each). V lost 2 bases and J 2 bases, leaving 11 bases between the germline ends. The germline gives CDR1 SGHRS, CDR2 YFSETQ. The CDR3 is made up of 14 amino acids. The CDR3 DNA follows: TGCGCCAGCAGCTTCGACGGGACCACCTACGAGCAGTACTTC. Amino acid sequence: CASSFDGTTYEQYF.

Ten or more counts support this clone. The rearrangement joins TRBV6-1 to TRBJ2-2; the D is unclear. CDR1 is MNHNS and CDR2 is SASEGT in the germline V gene. The CDR3 runs to 15 residues. Trimming removed 5 bases from V and 1 base from J, with 11 bases in between. CDR3 nucleotides: TGTGCCAGCAGTATTTCCCCCTGGAACACCGGGGAGCTGTTTTTT. It yields the protein CASSISPWNTGELFF.

This clone was picked up a small number of times. V is TRBV5-1 and J is TRBJ2-7, with D possibly matching TRBD1 (6 bases). Trimming took off 4 bases at V and 7 bases at J, with 15 bases between the two ends. This CDR3 spans 13 amino acids. CDR1 is SGHRS, CDR2 YFSETQ, per germline. The CDR3 loop reads CASSTNREREQYF. CDR3 bases: TGCGCCAGCAGCACGAACAGGGAGCGGGAGCAGTACTTC. Combining the CDR3 with reference TRBV5-1 and TRBJ2-7 gives the whole variable domain KAGVTQTPRYLIKTRGQQVTLSCSPISGHRSVSWYQQTPGQGLQFLFEYFSETQRNKGNFPGRFSGRQFSNSRSEMNVSTLELGDSALYLCASSTNREREQYFGPGTRLTVT.

This chain links TRBV10-1 with TRBJ2-2; tentative D call: TRBD2 (6 bases). Germline V CDR1 and CDR2: WNHNN, SYGVQD (reference sequence). The CDR3 covers 13 residues. V was pared by 6 bases and J by 9 bases, with 14 bases between. The CDR3 spells CASSGSGVRELFF. The CDR3, as DNA: TGCGCCAGCAGCGGGTCGGGGGTCCGGGAGCTGTTTTTT.

The genes are TRBV11-2 and TRBJ2-7; 8 nucleotides align to TRBD1. The CDR3 runs to 16 residues. Losses at the gene ends were 4 bases for V and 0 bases for J; bases not matched to a gene: 8. Germline V gives CDR1 SGHAT, CDR2 FQNNGV. The chain's CDR3 is CASSSPGGLSSYEQYF. The CDR3 DNA reads TGTGCCAGCAGCTCTCCAGGGGGCTTAAGCTCCTACGAGCAGTACTTC.

A few counts support this clone. The V call is TRBV4-1, the J call TRBJ1-4; no firm D call. CDR3 length equals 14 residues. V was clipped by 3 bases and J by 5 bases, with 10 bases between them. CDR1 is MGHRA and CDR2 is YSYEKL in the germline V gene. The CDR3 coding sequence is TGCGCCAGCAGCCATATTGCCAGAAATGAAAAACTGTTTTTT. Amino acid sequence: CASSHIARNEKLFF.

About this clone itself: This same CDR3 is encoded by further DNA sequences in the sample. The V call is TRBV5-1, the J call TRBJ1-2; D gene unclear. Germline CDR1 and CDR2: SGHRS and YFSETQ. There are 13 residues in the CDR3. V dropped 4 bases and J dropped 5 bases, with 12 bases sitting between them. The CDR3 loop reads CASSLVGAYGYTF. The CDR3 nucleotides read TGCGCCAGCAGCCTGGTCGGAGCGTATGGCTACACCTTC.

The rearrangement links TRBV5-6 to TRBJ1-1; D is uncertain. This CDR3 has 14 residues. The V and J ends lost 1 base and 10 bases respectively, with 17 bases between them. The germline V gene has CDR1 SGHDT and CDR2 YYEEEE. As DNA, the CDR3 is TGTGCCAGCAGCTTGTTTTCCGATGGGTATGGAGCTTTCTTT. Translated: CASSLFSDGYGAFF. The whole variable domain, remainder taken from reference TRBV5-6 and TRBJ1-1, is DAGVTQSPTHLIKTRGQQVTLRCSPKSGHDTVSWYQQALGQGPQFIFQYYEEEERQRGNFPDRFSGHQFPNYSSELNVNALLLGDSALYLCASSLFSDGYGAFFGQGTRLTVV.

A few counts support this clone. V and J are TRBV11-3 and TRBJ1-2; D unclear. V lost 5 bases to trimming and J lost 0 bases, with 13 bases between them. The CDR3 spans 15 residues. The germline V gene encodes CDR1 SGHNT and CDR2 YENEEA. The CDR3 nucleotides are TGTGCCAGCAGCGCCCTCCGGGAGACTAACTATGGCTACACCTTC. Protein: CASSALRETNYGYTF.

The chain uses TRBV7-8 and TRBJ2-6, with a possible D match to TRBD2 (6 bases). Trimming pared 5 bases from V and 7 bases from J, leaving 9 bases between. The CDR3 covers 13 residues. CDR1 is SGHVS and CDR2 is FQNEAQ in the germline V gene. CDR3 residues: CASSPGGANVLTF. DNA for the CDR3: TGTGCCAGCAGCCCCGGGGGAGCCAACGTCCTGACTTTC. Together with reference TRBV7-8 and TRBJ2-6, the CDR3 gives the full variable domain: GAGVSQSPRYKVAKRGQDVALRCDPISGHVSLFWYQQALGQGPEFLTYFQNEAQLDKSGLPSDRFFAERPEGSVSTLKIQRTQQEDSAVYLCASSPGGANVLTFGAGSRLTVL.

The V and J genes are TRBV28 and TRBJ2-3; 16 nucleotides match TRBD2. Unmatched junction bases numbered 5, after V lost 2 bases and J lost 3 bases. This CDR3 contains 18 residues. Germline V gene sequence: CDR1 MDHEN, CDR2 SYDVKM. This CDR3 reads CASSLAGTSGRETDTQYF. In DNA form, the CDR3 reads TGTGCCAGCAGTTTAGCCGGGACTAGCGGGAGGGAGACAGATACGCAGTATTTT.

This chain connects TRBV14 to TRBJ2-7, with 13 nucleotides matching TRBD2. There are 16 residues in the CDR3. CDR1 and CDR2 (germline): SGHDN, FVKESK. After removal of 3 bases from V and 0 bases from J, the junction contained 2 bases not matched to a gene. The CDR3 DNA is TGTGCCAGCAGCCAGGGACTAGCGGGGACCTCCTACGAGCAGTACTTC. Amino acid sequence: CASSQGLAGTSYEQYF.

This chain uses TRBV6-1 with TRBJ2-3, with 9 positions matching TRBD2. The CDR3 spans 15 residues. Germline CDR1 MNHNS, CDR2 SASEGT. V shed 7 bases, J shed 2 bases, and the junction held 7 bases outside the gene matches. DNA for the CDR3: TGTGCCAGCATGGGACTAGCATCCGCCACAGATACGCAGTATTTT. Its protein product is CASMGLASATDTQYF.

V gene TRBV9 combines with J gene TRBJ2-3; 9 positions match TRBD1. V lost 3 bases to trimming and J lost 3 bases; unmatched junction nucleotides: 5. This CDR3 is 15 amino acids long. Germline lookup yields CDR1 SGDLS and CDR2 YYNGEE. CDR3 in amino acids: CASSAGTGRTDTQYF. CDR3 nucleotide sequence: TGTGCCAGCAGCGCCGGGACAGGGCGAACAGATACGCAGTATTTT.

This chain uses TRBV5-4 with TRBJ1-4; the D gene is possibly TRBD1 (6 bases). The CDR3 runs 14 residues. Germline CDR1 and CDR2: SGHNT and YYREEE (reference sequence). Trimming pared 3 bases from V and 8 bases from J, leaving 14 bases between. CDR3 sequence reads: CASSSGRGREKLFF. The CDR3 nucleotides are TGTGCCAGCAGCTCGGGAAGGGGGAGAGAAAAACTGTTTTTT.

The chain is built from TRBV2 and TRBJ1-5; 10 bases match TRBD1. Germline V gene sequence: CDR1 SNHLY, CDR2 FYNNEI. J was trimmed by 5 bases and V by 6 bases; bases with no gene match: 13. CDR3 length: 17 residues. The DNA for the CDR3 is TGTGCCAGCAGCTGGACAGGGGGGCCTCAGGGCGATCAGCCCCAGCATTTT. This codes for CASSWTGGPQGDQPQHF.

This rearrangement joins TRBV18 to TRBJ2-4, with 7 bases fitting TRBD1. Germline loops: CDR1 KGHSH, CDR2 LQKENI. The CDR3 is 13 residues long. Germline trimming cut 5 bases from V and 4 bases from J; bases unmatched to any gene: 2. The DNA for the CDR3 is TGTGCCAGCTCAGAACAGGGGAAAAACATTCAGTACTTC. It codes for CASSEQGKNIQYF.